The clone carrying this TCR beta chain was seen many times. Its target is not known. With the read ending 3 residues before the CDR3 end, the germline J gene is used to fill in that end. This sample was taken from a study of T cell clonality in common variable immunodeficiency. TCRdb's copy holds only in-frame clones and misses some; the assay was immunoSEQ multiplex PCR. The sample has fewer than 70,000 clones, none seen only once; the top ten hold roughly 1.7%. This CDR3 is 13 amino acids long. V was cut by 6 bases and J by 3 bases, with 12 bases left in between. In germline, CDR1 is DFQATT, CDR2 SNEGSKA (reference sequence). Study results and limitations: CVID subjects had higher TCRbeta clonality than healthy controls, most marked in about a third. The cause of increased CVID clonality remains unclear without subpopulation sequencing.

The receptor comes from a person aged 18-70 years in good health. The sample consisted of peripheral blood mononuclear cells. This chain joins TRBV20-1 and TRBJ1-5; D not resolved. CDR3 DNA (partial): TGCAGTGCACTGCGGGATGACAATCAGCCC. Protein product: CSALRDDNQP. The whole CDR3 protein reads CSALRDDNQPQHF.